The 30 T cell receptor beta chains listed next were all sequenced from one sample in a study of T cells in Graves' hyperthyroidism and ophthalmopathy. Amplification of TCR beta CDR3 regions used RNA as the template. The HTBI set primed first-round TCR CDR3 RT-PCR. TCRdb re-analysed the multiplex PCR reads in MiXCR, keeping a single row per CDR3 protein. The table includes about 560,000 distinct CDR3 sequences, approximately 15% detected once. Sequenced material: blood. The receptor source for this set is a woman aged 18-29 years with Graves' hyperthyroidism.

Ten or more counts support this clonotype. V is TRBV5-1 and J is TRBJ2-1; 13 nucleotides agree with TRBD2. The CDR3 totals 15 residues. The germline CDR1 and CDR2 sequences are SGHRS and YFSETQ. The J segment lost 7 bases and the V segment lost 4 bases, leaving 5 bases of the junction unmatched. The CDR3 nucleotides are TGCGCCAGCAGCAACGGACTAGCGGGAGAGAATGAGCAGTTCTTC. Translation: CASSNGLAGENEQFF. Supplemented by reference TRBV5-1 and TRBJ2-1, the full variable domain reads KAGVTQTPRYLIKTRGQQVTLSCSPISGHRSVSWYQQTPGQGLQFLFEYFSETQRNKGNFPGRFSGRQFSNSRSEMNVSTLELGDSALYLCASSNGLAGENEQFFGPGTRLTVL.

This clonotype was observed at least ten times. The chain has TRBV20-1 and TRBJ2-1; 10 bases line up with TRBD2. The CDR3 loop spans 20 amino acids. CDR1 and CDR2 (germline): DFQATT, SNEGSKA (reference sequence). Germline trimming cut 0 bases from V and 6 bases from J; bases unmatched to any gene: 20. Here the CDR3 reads CSARDPRPPRLAGLANEQFF. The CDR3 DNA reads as TGCAGTGCTAGAGACCCCCGCCCCCCCCGACTAGCGGGCCTAGCCAATGAGCAGTTCTTC.

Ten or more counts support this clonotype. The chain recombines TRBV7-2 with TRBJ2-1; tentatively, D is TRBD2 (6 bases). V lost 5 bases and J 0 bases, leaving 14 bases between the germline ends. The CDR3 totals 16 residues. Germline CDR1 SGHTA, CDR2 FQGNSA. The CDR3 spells CASSRDAGSSYNEQFF. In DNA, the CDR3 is TGTGCCAGCAGCAGGGATGCGGGGAGCTCCTACAATGAGCAGTTCTTC.

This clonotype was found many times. As DNA, the CDR3 is TGTGCCACCAGCAGGCTCCCGGGACACCTAAGCACAGATACGCAGTATTTT. This gives the protein CATSRLPGHLSTDTQYF. The J gene is TRBJ2-3, the V gene TRBV15; D perhaps matches TRBD1 (6 bases). Germline V gives CDR1 LNHNV, CDR2 YYDKDF (reference sequence). The CDR3 has 17 residues. V lost 3 bases and J 0 bases, leaving 16 bases between the germline ends. Filled out from reference TRBV15 and TRBJ2-3, the complete variable domain reads DAMVIQNPRYQVTQFGKPVTLSCSQTLNHNVMYWYQQKSSQAPKLLFHYYDKDFNNEADTPDNFQSRRPNTSFCFLDIRSPGLGDTAMYLCATSRLPGHLSTDTQYFGPGTRLTVL.

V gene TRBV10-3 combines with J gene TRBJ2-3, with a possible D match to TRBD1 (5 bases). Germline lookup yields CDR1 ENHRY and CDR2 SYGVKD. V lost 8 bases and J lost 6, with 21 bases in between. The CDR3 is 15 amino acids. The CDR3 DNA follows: TGTGCCATCGCAAGGGGCCCCGGTCGCGCCGATACGCAGTATTTT. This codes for CAIARGPGRADTQYF.

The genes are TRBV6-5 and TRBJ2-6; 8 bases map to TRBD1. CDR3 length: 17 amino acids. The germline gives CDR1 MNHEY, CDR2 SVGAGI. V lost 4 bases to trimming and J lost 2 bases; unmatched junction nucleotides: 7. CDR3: CASSSPGQAPGANVLTF. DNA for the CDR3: TGTGCCAGCAGTTCTCCGGGACAGGCACCTGGGGCCAACGTCCTGACTTTC.

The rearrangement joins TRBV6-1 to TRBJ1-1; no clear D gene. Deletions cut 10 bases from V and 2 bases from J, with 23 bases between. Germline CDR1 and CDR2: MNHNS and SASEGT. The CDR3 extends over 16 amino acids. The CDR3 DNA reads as TGTGCCATTAAACGGGGAGAGGGCACCCCAAACACTGAAGCTTTCTTT. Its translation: CAIKRGEGTPNTEAFF.

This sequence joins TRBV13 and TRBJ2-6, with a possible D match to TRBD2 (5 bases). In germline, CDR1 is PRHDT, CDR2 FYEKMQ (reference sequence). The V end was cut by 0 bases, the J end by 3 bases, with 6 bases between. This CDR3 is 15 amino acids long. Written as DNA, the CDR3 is TGTGCCAGCAGCTTAGGCCGGGGTGGGGCCAACGTCCTGACTTTC. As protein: CASSLGRGGANVLTF.

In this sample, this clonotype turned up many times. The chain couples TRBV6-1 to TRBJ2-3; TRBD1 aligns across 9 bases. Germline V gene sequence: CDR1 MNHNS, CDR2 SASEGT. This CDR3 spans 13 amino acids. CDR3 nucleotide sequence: TGTGTAACTTGGACAGGGGTCACAGATACGCAGTATTTT. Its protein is CVTWTGVTDTQYF.

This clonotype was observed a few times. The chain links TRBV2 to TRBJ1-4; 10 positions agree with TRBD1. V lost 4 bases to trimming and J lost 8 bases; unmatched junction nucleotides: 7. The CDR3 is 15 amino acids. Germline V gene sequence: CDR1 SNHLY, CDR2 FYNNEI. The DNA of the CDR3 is TGTGCCAGCAGTGGCGGGACAGGGGTGGCCGAAAAACTGTTTTTT. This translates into CASSGGTGVAEKLFF.

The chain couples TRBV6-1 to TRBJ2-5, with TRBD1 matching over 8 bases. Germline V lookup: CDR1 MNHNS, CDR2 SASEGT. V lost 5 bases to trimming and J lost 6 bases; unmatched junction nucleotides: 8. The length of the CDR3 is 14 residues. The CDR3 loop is CASSLAGGAKTQYF. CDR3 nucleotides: TGTGCCAGCAGTCTGGCAGGGGGCGCGAAGACCCAGTACTTC.

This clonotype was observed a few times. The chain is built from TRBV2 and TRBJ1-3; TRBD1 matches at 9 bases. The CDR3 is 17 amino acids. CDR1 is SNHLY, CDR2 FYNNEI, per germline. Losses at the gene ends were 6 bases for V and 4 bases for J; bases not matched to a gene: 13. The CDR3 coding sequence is TGTGCCAGCAGCAGCCCCTACAGGGGGCTGAAGGGAAACACCATATATTTT. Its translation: CASSSPYRGLKGNTIYF.

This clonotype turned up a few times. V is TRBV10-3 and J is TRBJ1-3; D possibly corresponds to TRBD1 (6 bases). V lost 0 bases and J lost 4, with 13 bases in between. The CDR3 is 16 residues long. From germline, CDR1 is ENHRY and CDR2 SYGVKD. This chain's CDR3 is CAISESRTVGGNTIYF. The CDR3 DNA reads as TGTGCCATCAGTGAGTCTCGGACAGTAGGCGGAAACACCATATATTTT.

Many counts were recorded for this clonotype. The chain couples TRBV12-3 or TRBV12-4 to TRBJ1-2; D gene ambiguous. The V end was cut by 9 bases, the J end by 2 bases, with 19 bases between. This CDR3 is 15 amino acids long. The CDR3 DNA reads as TGTGCCAGTAGCCCACAAGCGACGGGCAACTATGGCTACACCTTC. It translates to CASSPQATGNYGYTF.

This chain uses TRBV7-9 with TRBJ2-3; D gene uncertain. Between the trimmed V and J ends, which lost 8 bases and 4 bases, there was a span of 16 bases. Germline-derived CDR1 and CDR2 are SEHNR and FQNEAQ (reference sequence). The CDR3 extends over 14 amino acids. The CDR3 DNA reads TGTGCCAGCGGGCCCCCCATTGGGGCAGATACGCAGTATTTT. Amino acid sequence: CASGPPIGADTQYF.

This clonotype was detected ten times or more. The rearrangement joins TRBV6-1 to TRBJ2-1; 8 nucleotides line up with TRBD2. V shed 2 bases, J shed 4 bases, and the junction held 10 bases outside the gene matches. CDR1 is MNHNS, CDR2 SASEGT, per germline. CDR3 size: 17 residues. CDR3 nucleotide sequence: TGTGCCAGCAGTGAAAGGCGGGAGGCAGGGCTTTACAATGAGCAGTTCTTC. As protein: CASSERREAGLYNEQFF.

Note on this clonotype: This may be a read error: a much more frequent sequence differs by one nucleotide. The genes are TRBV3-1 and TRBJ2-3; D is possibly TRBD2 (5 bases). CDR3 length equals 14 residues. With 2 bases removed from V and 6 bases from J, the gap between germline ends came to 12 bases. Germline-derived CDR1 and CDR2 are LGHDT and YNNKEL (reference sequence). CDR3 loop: CASSQQDGGDTQYF. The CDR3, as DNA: TGTGCCAGCAGCCAACAGGACGGCGGGGATACGCAGTATTTT.

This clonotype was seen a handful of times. For the CDR3, the DNA is TGCAGCGCATGCAGGGGCCGCGCCTACGAGCAGTACTTC. Protein: CSACRGRAYEQYF. The chain has TRBV29-1 and TRBJ2-7; perhaps TRBD1 as D (6 bases). This CDR3 comprises 13 residues. The germline V and J ends were trimmed by 7 bases and 2 bases, with 15 bases remaining between them. Germline CDR1 SQVTM, CDR2 ANQGSEA.

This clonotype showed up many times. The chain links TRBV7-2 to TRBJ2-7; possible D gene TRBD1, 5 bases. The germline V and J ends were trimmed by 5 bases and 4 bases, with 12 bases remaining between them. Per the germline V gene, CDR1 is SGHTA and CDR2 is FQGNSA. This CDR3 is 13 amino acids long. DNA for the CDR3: TGTGCCAGCAGCCAATACACAGGTTACGAGCAGTACTTC. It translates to CASSQYTGYEQYF.

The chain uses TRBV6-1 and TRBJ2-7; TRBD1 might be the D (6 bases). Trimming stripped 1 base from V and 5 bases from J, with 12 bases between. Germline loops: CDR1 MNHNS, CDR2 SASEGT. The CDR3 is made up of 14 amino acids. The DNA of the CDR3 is TGTGCCAGCAGTGAAGAGGGGGTCAGCGACGAGCAGTACTTC. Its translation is CASSEEGVSDEQYF.

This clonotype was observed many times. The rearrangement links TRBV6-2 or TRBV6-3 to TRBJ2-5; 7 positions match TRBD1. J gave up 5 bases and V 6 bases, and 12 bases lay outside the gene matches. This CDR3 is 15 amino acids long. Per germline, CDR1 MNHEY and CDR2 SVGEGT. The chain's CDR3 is CASRTDRARWETQYF. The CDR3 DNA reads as TGTGCCAGCAGGACTGACAGGGCGCGCTGGGAGACCCAGTACTTC.

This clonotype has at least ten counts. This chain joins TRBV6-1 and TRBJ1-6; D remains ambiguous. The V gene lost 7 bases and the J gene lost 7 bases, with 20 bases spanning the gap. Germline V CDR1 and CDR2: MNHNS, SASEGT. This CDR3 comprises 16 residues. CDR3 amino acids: CASTSSRTSLNSPLHF. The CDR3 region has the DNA TGTGCCAGCACCTCATCCAGGACCTCGTTGAATTCACCCCTCCACTTT.

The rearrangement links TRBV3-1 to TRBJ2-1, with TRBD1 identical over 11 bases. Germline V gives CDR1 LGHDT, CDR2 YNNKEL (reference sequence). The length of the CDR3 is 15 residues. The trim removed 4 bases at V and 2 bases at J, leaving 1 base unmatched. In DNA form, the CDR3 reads TGTGCCAGCAGCCGGGACAGGGGGGCCTACAATGAGCAGTTCTTC. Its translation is CASSRDRGAYNEQFF.

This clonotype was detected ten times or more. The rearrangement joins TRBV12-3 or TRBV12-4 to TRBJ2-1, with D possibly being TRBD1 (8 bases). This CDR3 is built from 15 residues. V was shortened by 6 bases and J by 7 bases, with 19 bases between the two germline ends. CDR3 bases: TGTGCCAGCAGGCCTACAGGGGGGAGGGTGAATGAGCAGTTCTTC. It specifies CASRPTGGRVNEQFF.

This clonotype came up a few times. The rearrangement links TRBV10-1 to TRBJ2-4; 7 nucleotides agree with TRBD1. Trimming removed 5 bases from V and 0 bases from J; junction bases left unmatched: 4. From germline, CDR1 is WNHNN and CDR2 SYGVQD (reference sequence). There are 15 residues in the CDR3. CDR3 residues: CASSPGQKAKNIQYF. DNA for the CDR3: TGCGCCAGCAGTCCGGGACAGAAAGCCAAAAACATTCAGTACTTC.

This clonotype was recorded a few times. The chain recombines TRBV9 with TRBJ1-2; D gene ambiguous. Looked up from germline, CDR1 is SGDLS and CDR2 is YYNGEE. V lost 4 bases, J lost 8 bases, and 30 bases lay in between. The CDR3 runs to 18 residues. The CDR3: CASSRNPDPVWNPDGYTF. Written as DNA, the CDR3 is TGTGCCAGCAGCCGAAACCCGGACCCTGTATGGAATCCTGACGGCTACACCTTC. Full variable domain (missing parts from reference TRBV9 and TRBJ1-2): DSGVTQTPKHLITATGQRVTLRCSPRSGDLSVYWYQQSLDQGLQFLIQYYNGEERAKGNILERFSAQQFPDLHSELNLSSLELGDSALYFCASSRNPDPVWNPDGYTFGSGTRLTVV.

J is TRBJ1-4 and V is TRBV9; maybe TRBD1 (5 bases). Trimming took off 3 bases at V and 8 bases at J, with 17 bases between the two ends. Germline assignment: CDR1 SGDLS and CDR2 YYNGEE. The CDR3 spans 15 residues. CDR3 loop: CASSAPGGLAEKLFF. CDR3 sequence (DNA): TGTGCCAGCAGCGCGCCGGGGGGTCTAGCGGAAAAACTGTTTTTT.

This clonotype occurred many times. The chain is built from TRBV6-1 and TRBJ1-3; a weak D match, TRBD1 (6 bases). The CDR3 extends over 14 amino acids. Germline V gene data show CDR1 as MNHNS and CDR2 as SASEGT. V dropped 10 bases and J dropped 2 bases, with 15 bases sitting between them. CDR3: CAIGGGVAGNTIYF. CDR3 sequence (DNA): TGTGCCATCGGGGGCGGGGTAGCTGGAAACACCATATATTTT.

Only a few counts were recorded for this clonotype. The CDR3 DNA reads as TGTGCCAGCAGCTCACTAGCGGCAAGCTCCTACGAGCAGTACTTC. The encoded protein is CASSSLAASSYEQYF. This chain joins TRBV11-2 and TRBJ2-7; TRBD2 aligns across 8 bases. The CDR3 extends over 15 amino acids. After removal of 4 bases from V and 0 bases from J, the junction contained 5 bases not matched to a gene. Germline assignment: CDR1 SGHAT and CDR2 FQNNGV. The complete variable domain, with remaining parts taken from reference TRBV11-2 and TRBJ2-7, reads EAGVAQSPRYKIIEKRQSVAFWCNPISGHATLYWYQQILGQGPKLLIQFQNNGVVDDSQLPKDRFSAERLKGVDSTLKIQPAKLEDSAVYLCASSSLAASSYEQYFGPGTRLTVT.

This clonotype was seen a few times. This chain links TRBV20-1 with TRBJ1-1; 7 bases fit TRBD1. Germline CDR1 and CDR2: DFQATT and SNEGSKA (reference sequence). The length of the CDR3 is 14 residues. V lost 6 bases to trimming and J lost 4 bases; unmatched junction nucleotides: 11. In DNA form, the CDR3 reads TGCAGTGCCGCCGGGACAGATACTACCACTGAAGCTTTCTTT. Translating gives CSAAGTDTTTEAFF.